This T cell receptor beta chain was identified during a study of response to subunit inactivated influenza vaccine. This CDR3 has 14 amino acids. Germline V gives CDR1 MGHRA, CDR2 YSYEKL. Trimming cost V 4 bases and J 4 bases, with 12 bases left between them. TCRdb passed the RT-PCR reads through MiXCR, listing each CDR3 protein once. The data contain a few hundred thousand distinct CDR3 sequences, 10% to 12% of them singletons. This clonotype was seen more than once but under ten times. The same data also contributed to another study, on T cells expressing NK-cell markers. That work contributes: 5'RACE template switching built TCR beta cDNA with unique molecular identifiers.

The gene calls are TRBV4-1 and TRBJ2-3; the D is unclear. The TCR comes from a man in his fifties or sixties who received an inactivated influenza vaccine. Material: PBMCs from blood, obtained on the day of vaccination. The CDR3 here is CASSRLAVADTQYF. In DNA form, the CDR3 reads TGCGCCAGCAGCCGACTGGCAGTCGCAGATACGCAGTATTTT.